One T cell receptor (beta chain) is described in this entry. The data derive from a study of patients and donors after allogeneic stem cell transplantation. TCRdb fed the RT-PCR reads into MiXCR, producing one record per CDR3 protein. The sample lists approximately 200,000 distinct CDR3 sequences; around 41% were seen once. This sequence was found in a human donor who was either an allogeneic HSCT recipient or a stem cell or donor lymphocyte infusion donor (not recorded which). It is not recorded whose cells these are; they may come from a transplant donor. The material sequenced was blood, either unsorted or a sorted T cell fraction (not recorded which).

This chain's CDR3 is CSARDQGGAASPLHF. The CDR3 DNA sequence: TGCAGTGCTAGAGATCAGGGAGGGGCGGCTTCACCCCTCCACTTT. This chain uses TRBV20-1 with TRBJ1-6; possible D gene TRBD1, 5 bases. The CDR3 contains 15 residues. Germline V gene lookup returns CDR1 DFQATT and CDR2 SNEGSKA (reference sequence). Trimming took off 0 bases at V and 9 bases at J, with 15 bases between the two ends.